The present T cell receptor (beta chain) was sequenced within a study of post-analysis software for immune sequencing data. Study context: The study covered relapsing-remitting, secondary progressive and progressive-relapsing courses of multiple sclerosis.

To note about this clonotype: Its cognate antigen is unknown.

cDNA libraries for TCR beta contained unique molecular identifiers. A population of about 1 to 11 million T cells gave rise to approximately 530,000 cDNA molecules. TCRdb recomputed calls from the PCR reads with MiXCR, one row per CDR3 protein. The table shows about 770,000 distinct CDR3 sequences, with 40% to 55% occurring only once. Study-level results: Clustering by F measure revealed strong co-clustering among samples prepared together in one batch. Multiple sclerosis patients showed significantly lower normalized Chao1 diversity than controls did.

The material sequenced was blood. The clonotype originates from a girl aged 5-17 years with multiple sclerosis.

The CDR3 protein is CASSPRTLTGGYTF. Written as DNA, the CDR3 is TGTGCCAGCAGCCCCAGGACCCTCACGGGTGGCTACACCTTC. The chain has TRBV7-9 and TRBJ1-2; D unclear. Between the trimmed V and J ends, which lost 5 bases and 7 bases, there was a span of 17 bases. Germline-derived CDR1 and CDR2 are SEHNR and FQNEAQ (reference sequence). There are 14 residues in the CDR3.